This record covers a single TCR beta chain. Its antigen is not known. This record belongs to a study of vaccination and CD4 T cells after COVID-19. Turning to the study itself: Investigators drew the post-COVID samples a median approximately 92 days after diagnosis, with a range of 35 to 161. Spike peptides, overlapping and drawn from SARS-CoV-2, HCoV-NL63, HCoV-OC43 and HCoV-229E, were used to stimulate cells.

The study sequenced cultured CD4+ T cell DNA using the Oncomine TCR Beta short-read assay. MiXCR was run by TCRdb on the PCR reads, yielding one entry per CDR3 protein. The table has some 5,000 distinct CDR3 sequences, roughly 35% seen once. Treatment meaning: roughly 10-day PBMC culture with coronavirus spike peptide pools or control peptides (ViraFEST assay). Gathered ahead of the COVID-19 pandemic (2011-2018) were the CD4+ T cells of the unexposed donor. Antigen-specific T cell expansion with peptide pools preceded TCR sequencing in the ViraFEST approach. CDR3 length equals 15 residues. The V gene lost 1 base and the J gene lost 7 bases, with 17 bases spanning the gap.

The TCR sequence derives from a human donor in good health. V and J are TRBV23-1 and TRBJ2-7; D unclear. TRBV23-1 is reported as an ORF; its role is uncertain. Sequenced sample: CD4+ T cells from blood, cultured in vitro. DNA of the CDR3: TGCGCCAGCAGTCAATGGCAGGTCCCCTTGGGGGAGCAGTACTTC. It specifies CASSQWQVPLGEQYF.